The 23 T cell receptor beta chains reported below all come from one sample, sequenced in a study of blood T cells in healthy people across ages. A J-beta primer mix and a sample-barcoded 5' primer were used in a second PCR of roughly 7 to 12 cycles. One entry per CDR3 protein results from TCRdb running MiXCR on the 5' RACE reads. The sample consists of about a million distinct CDR3 sequences, just over 50% of them appearing once. The sample comprised blood. Receptors were obtained from a woman aged 55 to 70 in good health.

This clonotype has more than one count but fewer than ten. The chain uses TRBV7-9 and TRBJ2-3, with D possibly called TRBD1 or TRBD2 (5 bases each). The V end was cut by 7 bases, the J end by 4 bases, with 21 bases between. CDR1 is SEHNR and CDR2 is FQNEAQ in the germline V gene (reference sequence). The CDR3 contains 16 residues. The CDR3 DNA is TGTGCCAGCAACCCCCCCGCCCAGGGACGGGCAGATACGCAGTATTTT. The encoded protein is CASNPPAQGRADTQYF.

The gene calls are TRBV21-1 and TRBJ2-5; TRBD1 is taken as the D call from the table, unchecked against the DNA. The DNA end favors TRBJ2-7, so the J call may be wrong. TRBV21-1 has pseudogene status. This CDR3 is built from 17 residues. The CDR3 loop is CASSTPYIDLARYEQYF. In DNA, the CDR3 is TGTGCCAGCAGCACGCCCTATATAGACCTCGCTCGGTACGAGCAGTACTTC.

This sequence joins TRBV7-9 and TRBJ2-2, with D possibly TRBD1 on 6 matching bases. Trimming stripped 4 bases from V and 1 base from J, with 13 bases between. Germline values: CDR1 SEHNR, CDR2 FQNEAQ (reference sequence). CDR3 size: 16 residues. CDR3 residues: CASSSGQSWNTGELFF. DNA for the CDR3: TGTGCCAGCAGCTCCGGACAGAGCTGGAACACCGGGGAGCTGTTTTTT.

This clonotype was counted once. The chain has TRBV5-5 and TRBJ2-2, with 12 bases lining up with TRBD2. Unmatched junction bases numbered 14, after V lost 4 bases and J lost 4 bases. This CDR3 region has 19 residues. CDR1 is SGHKS, CDR2 YYEKEE, per germline (reference sequence). The DNA for the CDR3 is TGTGCCAGCAGCCGGGTCGTGCTAGCGGGAGGGCCAGGCACCGGGGAGCTGTTTTTT. Translation: CASSRVVLAGGPGTGELFF.

This clonotype was seen a few times. The chain recombines TRBV5-1 with TRBJ2-7; 10 nucleotides agree with TRBD2. There are 16 residues in the CDR3. The germline V gene has CDR1 SGHRS and CDR2 YFSETQ. J lost 0 bases, V lost 3 bases, and 6 bases had no gene match. CDR3 sequence (DNA): TGCGCCAGCAGCTGGGGCCCTAGCGGGAGCTCCTACGAGCAGTACTTC. It specifies CASSWGPSGSSYEQYF.

The chain is built from TRBV7-9 and TRBJ2-3; 10 bases are shared with TRBD2. Germline CDR1 SEHNR, CDR2 FQNEAQ (reference sequence). V shed 6 bases and J 5 bases; nucleotides not matched to a gene: 5. The CDR3 totals 14 residues. CDR3 DNA sequence: TGTGCCAGCAGTCCGGGACTAGCGATAGATACGCAGTATTTT. Translated, it gives CASSPGLAIDTQYF.

Only a few counts were recorded for this clonotype. The rearrangement joins TRBV10-3 to TRBJ2-7; the match to TRBD2 covers 7 bases. CDR3 size: 18 residues. Losses at the gene ends were 4 bases for V and 0 bases for J; bases not matched to a gene: 15. Per germline, CDR1 ENHRY and CDR2 SYGVKD. The CDR3 reads CAISVDPLLAENSYEQYF. CDR3 bases: TGTGCCATCAGTGTGGATCCCCTGCTAGCGGAGAACTCCTACGAGCAGTACTTC.

The chain uses TRBV4-3 and TRBJ1-2; D perhaps matches TRBD1 (6 bases). Trimming removed 6 bases at V and 2 bases at J, with 10 bases between. Per the germline V gene, CDR1 is LGHNA and CDR2 is YSLEER. This CDR3 is built from 13 residues. CDR3 region: CASRHTGNYGYTF. CDR3 coding DNA: TGCGCCAGCAGGCATACAGGGAACTATGGCTACACCTTC.

The V and J genes are TRBV18 and TRBJ2-7; a possible D gene is TRBD1 (5 bases). Trimming stripped 2 bases from V and 3 bases from J, with 11 bases between. The CDR3 covers 14 residues. Germline V gives CDR1 KGHSH, CDR2 LQKENI. The CDR3 nucleotides read TGTGCCAGCTCACCAGACGCAGGGTTCTACGAGCAGTACTTC. Translating gives CASSPDAGFYEQYF.

This clonotype appeared a few times. The V and J genes are TRBV7-9 and TRBJ2-3, with TRBD1 as a possible D gene (6 bases). This CDR3 spans 16 amino acids. The V gene lost 1 base and the J gene lost 2 bases, with 13 bases spanning the gap. Germline CDR1 SEHNR, CDR2 FQNEAQ (reference sequence). CDR3 sequence (DNA): TGTGCCAGCAGCTTAGTACAGGGCCAAACCACAGATACGCAGTATTTT. It yields the protein CASSLVQGQTTDTQYF.

The chain employs TRBV29-1 and TRBJ2-1, with 10 bases aligning to TRBD2. The germline V gene encodes CDR1 SQVTM and CDR2 ANQGSEA. V was clipped by 7 bases and J by 5 bases; unmatched bases: 8. This CDR3 has 14 amino acids. CDR3 residues: CSGTGTSENNEQFF. DNA of the CDR3: TGCAGCGGAACCGGGACTAGCGAAAACAATGAGCAGTTCTTC.

The chain is built from TRBV5-1 and TRBJ1-2; the D gene is possibly TRBD1 (5 bases). Trimming removed 0 bases from V and 4 bases from J, with 13 bases in between. The germline V gene has CDR1 SGHRS and CDR2 YFSETQ. The CDR3 is made up of 15 amino acids. CDR3 in DNA: TGCGCCAGCAGCTTGGAGGTGGGGCGCGGCTATGGCTACACCTTC. Encoded protein: CASSLEVGRGYGYTF.

The chain couples TRBV9 to TRBJ2-7; tentative D call: TRBD1 (6 bases). This CDR3 contains 14 residues. V lost 0 bases to trimming and J lost 3 bases, with 10 bases between them. CDR1 is SGDLS, CDR2 YYNGEE, per germline. The CDR3 region is CASSVGGQSYEQYF. The CDR3 coding sequence is TGTGCCAGCAGCGTAGGGGGGCAGAGCTACGAGCAGTACTTC.

V is TRBV27 and J is TRBJ2-1, with 12 bases aligning to TRBD2. V was pared by 5 bases and J by 0 bases, with 8 bases of the junction left unmatched. The length of the CDR3 is 18 residues. The germline V gene has CDR1 MNHEY and CDR2 SMNVEV (reference sequence). The CDR3 region has the DNA TGTGCCAGCAGTCCCGGACTAGCGGGGACCTTCTCCTACAATGAGCAGTTCTTC. Protein sequence: CASSPGLAGTFSYNEQFF.

The chain links TRBV2 to TRBJ2-3; 10 nucleotides agree with TRBD2. CDR1 and CDR2 from the germline V gene are SNHLY and FYNNEI. V shed 3 bases and J 11 bases; nucleotides not matched to a gene: 8. This CDR3 contains 14 residues. The DNA for the CDR3 is TGTGCCAGCAGTGACCGTCTGACTAGCGGGCGGCAGTATTTT. This codes for CASSDRLTSGRQYF.

This chain uses TRBV4-1 with TRBJ2-1, with 14 nucleotides matching TRBD2. CDR3 length: 18 amino acids. In germline, CDR1 is MGHRA, CDR2 YSYEKL. V trimming: 2 bases; J trimming: 7 bases; junction bases outside the gene matches: 10. CDR3 residues: CASSQRQRGTSGSNEQFF. CDR3 nucleotide sequence: TGCGCCAGCAGCCAACGACAGAGAGGGACTAGCGGGAGTAATGAGCAGTTCTTC.

This clonotype was detected only once. This rearrangement joins TRBV6-2 or TRBV6-3 to TRBJ2-1; D possibly corresponds to TRBD2 (6 bases). CDR3 length: 13 residues. CDR1 is MNHEY and CDR2 is SVGEGT in the germline V gene. V lost 8 bases to trimming and J lost 4 bases, with 12 bases between them. In DNA, the CDR3 is TGTGCCAGCCTCGAGCGGGTATACAATGAGCAGTTCTTC. The encoded protein is CASLERVYNEQFF.

The gene calls are TRBV5-1 and TRBJ2-5; 7 nucleotides line up with TRBD1. The J call is in doubt because the DNA end fits TRBJ2-7 better. CDR1 and CDR2 from the germline V gene are SGHRS and YFSETQ. The CDR3 is 16 residues long. Here the CDR3 reads CASSLADGTVLYEQYF. CDR3 coding DNA: TGCGCCAGCAGCTTGGCCGACGGGACAGTACTCTACGAGCAGTACTTC.

This chain uses TRBV6-5 with TRBJ2-3; D might be TRBD1 (5 bases). Trimming removed 8 bases from V and 6 bases from J, with 21 bases in between. Germline-derived CDR1 and CDR2 are MNHEY and SVGAGI. This CDR3 is 15 amino acids long. The CDR3 bases are TGTGCCAGCCGACCTTCGGTCCGATCAGGGGATACGCAGTATTTT. Amino acid sequence: CASRPSVRSGDTQYF.

The table lists this clonotype with a few counts. CDR3: CASSRTGTTITDTQYF. Here the CDR3 DNA reads TGCGCCAGCAGCCGAACCGGGACTACGATCACAGATACGCAGTATTTT. The V gene is TRBV4-1, the J gene TRBJ2-3; the match to TRBD2 covers 7 bases. The V gene's germline CDR1 is MGHRA and CDR2 YSYEKL. There are 16 residues in the CDR3. J gave up 2 bases and V 4 bases, and 9 bases lay outside the gene matches.

The gene calls are TRBV24-1 and TRBJ2-3; 10 nucleotides line up with TRBD1. V trimming: 4 bases; J trimming: 3 bases; junction bases outside the gene matches: 9. Germline V gene sequence: CDR1 KGHDR, CDR2 SFDVKD. This CDR3 is 17 amino acids long. This chain's CDR3 is CATSEAGQGIGTDTQYF. The CDR3 DNA reads as TGTGCCACCAGTGAGGCGGGACAGGGGATCGGTACAGATACGCAGTATTTT.

The rearrangement links TRBV15 to TRBJ2-3, with D uncertain. The germline V gene has CDR1 LNHNV and CDR2 YYDKDF (reference sequence). V was pared by 1 base and J by 0 bases, with 5 bases between. The CDR3 is made up of 14 amino acids. CDR3: CATSRVYSTDTQYF. The CDR3 nucleotides are TGTGCCACCAGCAGAGTATATAGCACAGATACGCAGTATTTT.

CDR3 nucleotides: TGTGCCAGCAGCTGGGGATCTTTCGTTTGGGGGACCAAAAACATTCAGTACTTC. It specifies CASSWGSFVWGTKNIQYF. The rearrangement joins TRBV5-6 to TRBJ2-4; D is possibly TRBD1 or TRBD2 (5 bases each). This CDR3 is 18 amino acids long. Trimming removed 3 bases from V and 2 bases from J, with 21 bases in between. Germline CDR1 is SGHDT and CDR2 is YYEEEE.